The 2 T cell receptor beta chains listed next were all sequenced from one sample in a study of blood T cell repertoires in COVID-19. Only in-frame clones appear in the TCRdb table, and some are missing; sequencing was by immunoSEQ multiplex PCR. Among about 200,000 clones listed, approximately 90% were seen once. The specimen sequenced was peripheral blood. All receptors derive from a woman in her 40s who had recovered from COVID-19.

The genes are TRBV5-1 and TRBJ2-7; 11 bases match TRBD2. V shed 4 bases, J shed 9 bases, and the junction held 9 bases outside the gene matches. Germline V lookup: CDR1 SGHRS, CDR2 YFSETQ. The CDR3 contains 14 residues. Here the CDR3 reads CASSPGTSGLGQYF. The CDR3 nucleotides are TGCGCCAGCAGCCCCGGGACTAGCGGTCTAGGGCAGTACTTC.

The chain employs TRBV10-3 and TRBJ2-2; D may be TRBD2 (5 bases). From germline, CDR1 is ENHRY and CDR2 SYGVKD. Trimming stripped 10 bases from V and 4 bases from J, with 7 bases between. This CDR3 region has 11 residues. This CDR3 reads CATSGTGELFF. The CDR3 region has the DNA TGTGCCACGAGCGGCACCGGGGAGCTGTTTTTT.